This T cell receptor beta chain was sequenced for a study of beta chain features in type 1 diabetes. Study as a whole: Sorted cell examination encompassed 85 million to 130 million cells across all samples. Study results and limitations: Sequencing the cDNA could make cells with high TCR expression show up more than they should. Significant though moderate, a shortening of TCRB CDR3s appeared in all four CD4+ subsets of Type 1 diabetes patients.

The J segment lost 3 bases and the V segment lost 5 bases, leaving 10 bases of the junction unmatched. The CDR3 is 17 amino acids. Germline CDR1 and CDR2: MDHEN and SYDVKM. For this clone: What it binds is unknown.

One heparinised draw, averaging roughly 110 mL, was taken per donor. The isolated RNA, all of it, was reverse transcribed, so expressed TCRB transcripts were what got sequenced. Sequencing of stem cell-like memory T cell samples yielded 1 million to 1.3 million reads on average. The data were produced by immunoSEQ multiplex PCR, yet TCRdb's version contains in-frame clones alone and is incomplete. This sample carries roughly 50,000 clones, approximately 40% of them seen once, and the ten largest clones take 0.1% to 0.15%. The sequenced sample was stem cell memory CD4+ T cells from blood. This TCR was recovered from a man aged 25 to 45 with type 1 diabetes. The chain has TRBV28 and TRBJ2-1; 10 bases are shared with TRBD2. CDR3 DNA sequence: TGTGCCAGCAGTACTCATTCTAGCGGGAGTTTCTACAATGAGCAGTTCTTC. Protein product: CASSTHSSGSFYNEQFF.